What follows is one TCR beta chain and its context. This specimen belongs to a study of control samples from healthy donors and cancer patients. The germline V gene encodes CDR1 SGDLS and CDR2 YYNGEE. CDR3 length: 15 residues. V was clipped by 4 bases and J by 9 bases; unmatched bases: 8. TCRdb keeps only in-frame clones here, not all; method: immunoSEQ multiplex PCR. The sample includes some 82,000 clones, around 87% of them seen just once. The sequencing sample was made of blood. The genes are TRBV9 and TRBJ2-1, with 12 nucleotides matching TRBD2. The TCR comes from a man aged 50-60 years in good health. CDR3 coding DNA: TGTGCCAGCAGCTCCCGGACTAGCGGGGAAGGTGAGCAGTTCTTC. Translation: CASSSRTSGEGEQFF. The whole variable domain, remainder taken from reference TRBV9 and TRBJ2-1, is DSGVTQTPKHLITATGQRVTLRCSPRSGDLSVYWYQQSLDQGLQFLIQYYNGEERAKGNILERFSAQQFPDLHSELNLSSLELGDSALYFCASSSRTSGEGEQFFGPGTRLTVL.